The entry below describes one T cell receptor beta chain. Its antigen is unknown. Previously, flow cytometry had revealed CD8+CD57+ cell expansion in the patients chosen for sequencing. Among the patients, all had severe acquired aplastic anemia. There was no therapy given to any patient before the blood sampling took place. The CDR3 has 12 amino acids. Germline CDR1 SQVTM, CDR2 ANQGSEA. The sample belongs to a study of CD8+CD57+ T cells in acquired aplastic anemia. At the level of the study: Recorded DNA amounts for sorted CD4+ and CD8+ cells had an average of around 3.5 ug.

Template material for TCR beta VDJ and CDR3 profiling consisted of genomic DNA. TCRdb recomputed calls from the reads with MiXCR, one row per CDR3 protein. The sample contains about 170,000 distinct CDR3 sequences, less than 60% of which appear only once. General study results and limits: There were roughly 30 CD8+ CDR3 sequences that occurred in both patients and controls.

The receptor's source is a human donor with aplastic anemia. This rearrangement joins TRBV29-1 to TRBJ1-1; 11 nucleotides agree with TRBD1. Sequenced material: sorted CD4+, CD8+, or CD8+CD57+ T cells (not recorded which) from PBMCs. The CDR3 DNA reads TGCAGTCGGGACAGGGGGTCCCCTGAAGCTTTCTTT. Its protein is CSRDRGSPEAFF. Combining the CDR3 with reference TRBV29-1 and TRBJ1-1 gives the whole variable domain SAVISQKPSRDICQRGTSLTIQCQVDSQVTMMFWYRQQPGQSLTLIATANQGSEATYESGFVIDKFPISRPNLTFSTLTVSNMSPEDSSIYLCSRDRGSPEAFFGQGTRLTVV.